This T cell receptor (beta chain) derives from a study of blood T cells in healthy people across ages (dated by TCRdb to the mid-2010s). With regard to the full study: In model experiments, roughly one uniquely barcoded TCR beta cDNA molecule per two T cells was captured by template switching. To track age-related changes in TCR beta repertoire diversity, the study relied on deep sequencing normalized with unique cDNA molecular identifiers. Four age groups were formed from the donors: young (average approximately 15 years), middle-aged (around 39), aged (approximately 60) and long-lived (around 82). For two donors (one aged 18 to 29 and one aged 80 or older), the study analyzed two additional independent replicas of 1 million unique cDNA reads from the same blood draw. Points the paper makes about the study in general: Observed TCR beta diversity per million T cells fell roughly linearly with age, and a significant reduction was already apparent by age around 40. The percentage of naive T cells measured by flow cytometry correlated strongly with observed TCR beta diversity. Since profiling was done on bulk unsorted PBMCs, naive and antigen-experienced compartments could not be conclusively compared. The long-lived group showed more naive CD4+ T cells, fewer expanded clones and increased TCR diversity than the aged group, suggesting age selection. Estimates of total diversity from one million sequenced T cells were regarded as lower bounds and underestimates. Because donor CMV infection status was unknown, age-related changes in expanded clonotypes were potentially confounded.

In this sample, this clonotype turned up a few times. What this receptor recognizes is not known. Base qualities were left out, and no much larger clone turns up one base away. Reading the germline V gene gives CDR1 SGHVS and CDR2 FQNEAQ. V is trimmed back by 5 bases and J by 5 bases, and the junction contains 15 bases that no gene match accounts for. Taken from cysteine to phenylalanine, the CDR3 has 17 residues. Kept here is only the CDR3 DNA, which spans 51 bases and is read in frame from base 1. Systemically healthy Caucasian individuals from Russia, 39 in total and aged about 6 to 100 years, were included as donors. Each donor gave 8 to 10 milliliters of peripheral blood, drawn into EDTA-treated Vacutainer tubes. Ficoll-Paque density-gradient centrifugation was used to isolate PBMCs, with at least 6 million obtained per sample. Trizol reagent was used to extract total RNA from the PBMCs, yielding at least 5 micrograms per sample. The percentages of naive CD45RAhigh/CD27high T cells were determined by flow cytometry on a PBMC aliquot from every donor.

Library generation was performed with 5' RACE. TCRdb records Illumina HiSeq 2500 as the sequencer. A second roughly 7 to 11 cycle PCR used a sample-barcoded 5' primer and a J-beta primer mix. A template-switch 5' adaptor carrying 12 random nucleotides introduced a unique molecular identifier onto each TCR beta cDNA molecule. Each sample yielded at least 3 million CDR3-containing paired-end reads. All of the RNA was converted into first-strand cDNA using the Mint cDNA synthesis kit, with a TRBC-specific oligonucleotide serving as the primer. All cDNA was treated with uracil-DNA glycosylase and then went through a first 18-cycle PCR with the universal primers M1SS and BC2_uni_R. The published analysis was carried out like this. For normalization, 1 million high-quality reads were randomly selected from each sample, with every read carrying a distinct molecular identifier. Instead of being binned into consensus sequences, reads with shared molecular identifiers were discarded. MiTCR, run with a Q25 quality threshold and the strictest error-elimination algorithm, handled CDR3 identification, clonotype clustering and error correction. A nonparametric unseen species model with Euler transformation was used to estimate lower-bound total TCR beta diversity. TCRdb itself trimmed the public reads at Q25 with fastp, ran MiXCR and retained productive beta chains. When rows share a CDR3 protein, they turn into one entry using the most common DNA and genes. V and J calls and clone size were set by TCRdb, not the authors. In all, the sample holds 700,000 to 900,000 distinct CDR3 sequences, and around 24% of those were seen once. Around 3% of the sample is held by the ten biggest clonotypes.

These data were likewise used in another study, on T cells of mothers and their children. Per that second paper: Donors were nine systemically healthy Caucasian individuals: three mothers and their six children. cDNA synthesis consumed the entire amount of extracted RNA, loaded at approximately 1.4 ug RNA in each 15 ul reaction. Sample barcodes and 2-4 random nucleotides were added via the M1S primer in the second PCR. Over 8.5 million TCR beta CDR3 reads were obtained for each mother, and around 3 million reads were obtained for each child. In both related and unrelated pairs, thymic selection shapes the output of TCR recombination in a similar way, with inherited differences having only a minor effect. Related mother-child pairs always showed normalized repertoire overlap that was slightly higher than in unrelated mother-child pairs, though the difference was never significant. With a sensitivity of approximately 100 clones per million clonotypes, no persistent microchimeric T cell clones were detected. Deep NGS was used in the study to compare the TCR beta repertoires of mothers and children and to look for features that separate related mother-child pairs from unrelated individuals. Mothers averaged around 40 +/- 4 years of age and children averaged roughly 12 +/- 4 years. After adapters were ligated using NEBNext reagents, the libraries underwent 100+100 nt paired-end sequencing on an Illumina HiSeq 2000. Mother and child libraries were prepared a month apart and sequenced in separate runs to prevent cross-contamination. Between 500,000 and 2,000,000 distinct TCR beta clonotypes were identified per donor. Naive TCR beta clonotypes were estimated from low-frequency clonotypes matched to each donor's FACS-determined naive share, without sorting.

Sequenced sample: blood. The chain links TRBV7-8 with TRBJ2-3; TRBD2 lines up with 8 middle nucleotides. This TCR was recovered from a boy younger than 18 in good health. CDR3 loop: CASSPPGAGRGVDTQYF. Here is the DNA: TGTGCCAGCAGCCCCCCCGGGGCCGGGAGGGGCGTAGATACGCAGTATTTT. Reference TRBV7-8 and TRBJ2-3 genes cover what lies past the CDR3, so the full variable domain is GAGVSQSPRYKVAKRGQDVALRCDPISGHVSLFWYQQALGQGPEFLTYFQNEAQLDKSGLPSDRFFAERPEGSVSTLKIQRTQQEDSAVYLCASSPPGAGRGVDTQYFGPGTRLTVL.